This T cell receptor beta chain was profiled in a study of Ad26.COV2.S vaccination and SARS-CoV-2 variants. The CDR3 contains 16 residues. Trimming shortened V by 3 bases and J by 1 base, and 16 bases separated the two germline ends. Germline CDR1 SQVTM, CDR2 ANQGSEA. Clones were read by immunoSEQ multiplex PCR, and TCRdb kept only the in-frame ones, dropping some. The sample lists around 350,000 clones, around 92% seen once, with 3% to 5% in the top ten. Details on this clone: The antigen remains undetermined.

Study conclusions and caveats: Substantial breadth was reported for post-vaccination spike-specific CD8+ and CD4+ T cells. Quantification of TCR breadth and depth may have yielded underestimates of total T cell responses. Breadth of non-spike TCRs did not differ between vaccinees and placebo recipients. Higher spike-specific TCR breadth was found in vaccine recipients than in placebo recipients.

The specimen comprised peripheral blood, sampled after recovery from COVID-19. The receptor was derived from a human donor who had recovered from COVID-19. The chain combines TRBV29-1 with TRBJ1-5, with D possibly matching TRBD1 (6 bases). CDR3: CSVDRTRGGSNQPQHF. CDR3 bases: TGCAGCGTTGACCGCACCAGGGGCGGGAGCAATCAGCCCCAGCATTTT.